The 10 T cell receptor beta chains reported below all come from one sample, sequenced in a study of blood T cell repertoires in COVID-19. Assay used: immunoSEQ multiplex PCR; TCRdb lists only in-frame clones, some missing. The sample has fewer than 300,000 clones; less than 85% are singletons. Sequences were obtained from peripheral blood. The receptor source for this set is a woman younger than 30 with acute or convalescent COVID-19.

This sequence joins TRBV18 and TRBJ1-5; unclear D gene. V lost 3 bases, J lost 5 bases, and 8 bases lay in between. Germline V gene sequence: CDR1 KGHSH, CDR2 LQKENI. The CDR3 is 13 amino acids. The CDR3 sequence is CASSPSEDQPQHF. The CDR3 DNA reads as TGTGCCAGCTCACCTTCCGAGGATCAGCCCCAGCATTTT.

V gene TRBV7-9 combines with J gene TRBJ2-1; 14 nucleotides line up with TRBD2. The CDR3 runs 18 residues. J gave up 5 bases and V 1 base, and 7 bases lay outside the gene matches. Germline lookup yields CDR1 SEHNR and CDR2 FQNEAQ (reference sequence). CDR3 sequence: CASSLGTSGGMADNEQFF. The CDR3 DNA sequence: TGTGCCAGCAGCTTAGGGACTAGCGGGGGGATGGCGGACAATGAGCAGTTCTTC. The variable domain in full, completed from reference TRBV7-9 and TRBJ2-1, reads DTGVSQNPRHKITKRGQNVTFRCDPISEHNRLYWYRQTLGQGPEFLTYFQNEAQLEKSRLLSDRFSAERPKGSFSTLEIQRTEQGDSAMYLCASSLGTSGGMADNEQFFGPGTRLTVL.

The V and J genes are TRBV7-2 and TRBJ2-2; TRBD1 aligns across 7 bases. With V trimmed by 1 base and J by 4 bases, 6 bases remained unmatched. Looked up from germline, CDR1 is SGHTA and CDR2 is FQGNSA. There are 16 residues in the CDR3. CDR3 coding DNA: TGTGCCAGCAGCTTAGGACACCGGACAGGCACCGGGGAGCTGTTTTTT. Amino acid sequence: CASSLGHRTGTGELFF.

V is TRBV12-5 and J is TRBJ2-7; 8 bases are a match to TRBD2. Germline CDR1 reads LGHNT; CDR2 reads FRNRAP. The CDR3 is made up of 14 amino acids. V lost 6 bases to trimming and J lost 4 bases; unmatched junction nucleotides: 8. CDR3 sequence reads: CASGTGGAGYEQYF. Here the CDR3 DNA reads TGTGCTAGTGGAACCGGGGGGGCCGGATACGAGCAGTACTTC.

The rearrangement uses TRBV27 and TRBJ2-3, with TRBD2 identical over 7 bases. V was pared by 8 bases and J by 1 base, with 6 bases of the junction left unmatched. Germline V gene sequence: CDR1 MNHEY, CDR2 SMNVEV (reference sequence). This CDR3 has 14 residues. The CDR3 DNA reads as TGTGCCAGCGGGAGGGAGCAGGGCACAGATACGCAGTATTTT. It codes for CASGREQGTDTQYF.

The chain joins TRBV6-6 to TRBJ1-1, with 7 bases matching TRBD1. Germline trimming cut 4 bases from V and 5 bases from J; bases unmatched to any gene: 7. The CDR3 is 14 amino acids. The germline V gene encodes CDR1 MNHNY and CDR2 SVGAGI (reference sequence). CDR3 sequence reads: CASSSTTGLTEAFF. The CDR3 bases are TGTGCCAGCAGTTCCACGACAGGGCTGACTGAAGCTTTCTTT.

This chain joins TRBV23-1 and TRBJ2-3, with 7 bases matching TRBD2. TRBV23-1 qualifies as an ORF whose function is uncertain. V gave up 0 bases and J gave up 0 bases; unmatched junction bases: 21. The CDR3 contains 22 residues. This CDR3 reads CASSQSRTVLRKTSLSTDTQYF. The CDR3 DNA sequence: TGCGCCAGCAGTCAATCCCGCACCGTCCTTAGGAAGACTAGCTTGAGCACAGATACGCAGTATTTT.

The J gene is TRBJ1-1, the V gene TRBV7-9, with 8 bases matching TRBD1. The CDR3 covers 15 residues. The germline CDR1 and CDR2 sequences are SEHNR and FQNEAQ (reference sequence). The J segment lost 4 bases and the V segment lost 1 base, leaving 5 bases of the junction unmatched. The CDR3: CASSLGTGFGTEAFF. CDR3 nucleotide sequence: TGTGCCAGCAGCTTAGGGACAGGGTTCGGCACTGAAGCTTTCTTT.

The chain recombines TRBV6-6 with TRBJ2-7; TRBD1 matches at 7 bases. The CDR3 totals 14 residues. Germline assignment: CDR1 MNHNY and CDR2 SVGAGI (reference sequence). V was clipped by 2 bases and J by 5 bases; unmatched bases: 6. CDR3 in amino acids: CASSYRDSRNEQYF. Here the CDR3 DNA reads TGTGCCAGCAGTTACCGGGACAGTCGGAACGAGCAGTACTTC.

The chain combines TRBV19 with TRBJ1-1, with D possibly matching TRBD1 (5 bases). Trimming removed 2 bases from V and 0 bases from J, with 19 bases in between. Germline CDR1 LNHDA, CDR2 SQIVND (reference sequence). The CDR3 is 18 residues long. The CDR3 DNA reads TGTGCCAGTAGTATAAAGCCAGGGCTGAATTTCATGAACACTGAAGCTTTCTTT. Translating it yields CASSIKPGLNFMNTEAFF.